The clone carrying this TCR beta chain was recorded a few times. In the study's own analysis: Reference gene primer amplification in the assay estimated nucleated cell counts. This table comes from immunoSEQ multiplex PCR, and its TCRdb copy is limited to in-frame clones, with some not included. V and J calls and clone size follow that table, whereas D and trimming were derived from the DNA. The repertoire has about 180,000 clones, more than 80% of them found once; the top ten carry roughly 6.8%. The V segment lost 6 bases and the J segment 0 bases; nucleotides outside the gene matches: 7. The CDR3 contains 16 residues. Germline V gives CDR1 SNHLY, CDR2 FYNNEI. This record comes from a study of blood T cell repertoires in COVID-19. Overall study context: Acute and convalescent COVID-19 samples came from the United States, Italy and Spain. T cells, B-cell-depleted T cells, or PBMCs provided the cDNA or gDNA that served as material.

The chain employs TRBV2 and TRBJ1-2; TRBD1 agrees at 10 bases. Source material: peripheral blood. The source is a human donor in a cohort sampled during active COVID-19. The CDR3 sequence is CASRGTGDKSNYGYTF. The CDR3 nucleotides are TGTGCCAGCAGAGGGACAGGGGATAAGTCTAACTATGGCTACACCTTC.